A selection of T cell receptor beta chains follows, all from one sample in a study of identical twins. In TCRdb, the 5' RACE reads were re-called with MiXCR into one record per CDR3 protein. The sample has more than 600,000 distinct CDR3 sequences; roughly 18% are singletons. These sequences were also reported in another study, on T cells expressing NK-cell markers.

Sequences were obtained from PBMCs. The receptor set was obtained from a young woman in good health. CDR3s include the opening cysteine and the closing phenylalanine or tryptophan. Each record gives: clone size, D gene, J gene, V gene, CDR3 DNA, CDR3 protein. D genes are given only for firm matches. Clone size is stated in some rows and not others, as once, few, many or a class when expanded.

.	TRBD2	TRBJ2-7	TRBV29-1	TGCAGCGCTCGCGGGAGAGGGGACGAGCAGTACTTC	CSARGRGDEQYF
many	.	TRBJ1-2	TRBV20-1	TGCAGTGCTAGAGGGCTTCAGCTGAGCTATGGCTACACCTTC	CSARGLQLSYGYTF
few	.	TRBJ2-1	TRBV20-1	TGCAGTGCTAGAGCCCTGTCTGGGGCCGGGAACAATGAGCAGTTCTTC	CSARALSGAGNNEQFF
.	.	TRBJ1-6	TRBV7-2	TGTGCCAGCAGCTTAATCGGGGGCGGAGGATCACCCCTCCACTTT	CASSLIGGGGSPLHF
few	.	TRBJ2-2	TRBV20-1	TGCAGTGCTAGGGGGAGGGGGCAAGACGGGGAGCTGTTTTTT	CSARGRGQDGELFF
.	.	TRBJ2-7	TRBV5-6	TGTGCCAGCAGCTTGTCGGGACATCCCTACGAGCAGTACTTC	CASSLSGHPYEQYF
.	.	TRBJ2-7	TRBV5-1	TGCGCCAGCCGCGGACAGAATCCCTACGAGCAGTACTTC	CASRGQNPYEQYF
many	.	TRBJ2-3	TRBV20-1	TGCAGTGCTAGCCGAGGGACAGATACGCAGTATTTT	CSASRGTDTQYF
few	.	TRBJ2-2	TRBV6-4	TGTGCCAGCAGTGTCGGACTTCCCGGGGAGCTGTTTTTT	CASSVGLPGELFF
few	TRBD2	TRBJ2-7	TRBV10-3	TGTGCCATCAGACAACCGGGACTAGCGGGGGGGCTGGGGAACGAGCAGTACTTC	CAIRQPGLAGGLGNEQYF
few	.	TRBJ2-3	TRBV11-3	TGTGCCAGCAGCCAAGACCCGGAAGATACGCAGTATTTT	CASSQDPEDTQYF
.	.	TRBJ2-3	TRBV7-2	TGTGCCAGCAGCTCCCAGGCGGGACGGGCCACAGATACGCAGTATTTT	CASSSQAGRATDTQYF
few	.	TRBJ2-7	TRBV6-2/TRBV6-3	TGTGCCAGCAGCCGTAGCGGAGGGGGAACTTACGAGCAGTACTTC	CASSRSGGGTYEQYF
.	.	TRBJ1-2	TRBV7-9	TGTGCCAGCAGCTTAGAGGCCGAGACCTATGGCTACACCTTC	CASSLEAETYGYTF
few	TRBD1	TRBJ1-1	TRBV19	TGTGCCAGTAGTACGACAGGGGCGGTCAGGGCTTTCTTT	CASSTTGAVRAFF
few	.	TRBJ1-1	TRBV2	TGTGCCAGCAGTGGACCGTCGGCTTTCTTT	CASSGPSAFF
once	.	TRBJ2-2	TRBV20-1	TGCAGTGCTAGAGATTCTAGAGGGGCCACCGGGGAGCTGTTTTTT	CSARDSRGATGELFF
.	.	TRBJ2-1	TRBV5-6	TGTGCCAGCACGATCCGCGAGAGGTATGAGCAGTTCTTC	CASTIRERYEQFF
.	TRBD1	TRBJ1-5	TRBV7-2	TGTGCCAGCAGCTTAAAGGGGGCCGGCAATCAGCCCCAGCATTTT	CASSLKGAGNQPQHF
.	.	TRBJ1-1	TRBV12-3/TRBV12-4	TGTGCCAGCAGTTGGGGCTCGAACACTGAAGCTTTCTTT	CASSWGSNTEAFF
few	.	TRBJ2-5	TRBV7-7	TGTGCTAGCCGCTCGGGTAACCAAGAGACCCAGTACTTC	CASRSGNQETQYF
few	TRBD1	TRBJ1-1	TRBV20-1	TGCAGTGCGACGGACAGGGTGGGCACTGAAGCTTTCTTT	CSATDRVGTEAFF
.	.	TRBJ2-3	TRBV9	TGTGCCAGCAGCGTAGTCGGGGTCGGCACAGATACGCAGTATTTT	CASSVVGVGTDTQYF
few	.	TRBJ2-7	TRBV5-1	TGCGCCAGCAGCTACGGGACATACAGCTCCTACGAGCAGTACTTC	CASSYGTYSSYEQYF
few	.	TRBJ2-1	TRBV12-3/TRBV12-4	TGTGCCAGCAGTTTATTTTCCGGTAGCGGATACAATGAGCAGTTCTTC	CASSLFSGSGYNEQFF
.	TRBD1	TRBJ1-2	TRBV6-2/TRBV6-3	TGTGCCAGCAGTCCACTTACCCTGGACAGGGTTCTTGGCTACACCTTC	CASSPLTLDRVLGYTF
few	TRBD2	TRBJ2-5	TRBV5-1	TGCGCCAGCAGCTTGGACGCGGGAGGGAAGACCCAGTACTTC	CASSLDAGGKTQYF
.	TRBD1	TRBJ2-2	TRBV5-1	TGCGCCAGCAGCTTGGAGGGACAGGGGCCGCTGTTTTTT	CASSLEGQGPLFF
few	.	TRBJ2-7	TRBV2	TGTGCCAGCAGTGGGGACGGCTCCTACGAGCAGTACTTC	CASSGDGSYEQYF
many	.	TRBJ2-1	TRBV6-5	TGTGCCAGCAGTTGGGGGACAGAGCAGTTCTTC	CASSWGTEQFF
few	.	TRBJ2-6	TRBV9	TGTGCCAGCAGCGACAGGCAAACGCCTGAGGCCTCTGGGGCCAACGTCCTGACTTTC	CASSDRQTPEASGANVLTF
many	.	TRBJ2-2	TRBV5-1	TGCGCCAGCACGGTAGGGGTCGACGGGGAGCTGTTTTTT	CASTVGVDGELFF
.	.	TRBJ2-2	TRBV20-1	TGCAGTGCTAGAGATCGTCCGGACACCGGGGAGCTGTTTTTT	CSARDRPDTGELFF
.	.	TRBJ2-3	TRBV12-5	TGTGCCTTCAGTACTCTCTTTCAAACTCCGTACGCTGGCACAGATACGCAGTATTTT	CAFSTLFQTPYAGTDTQYF